This T cell receptor beta chain was identified during a study of sequential checkpoint blockade in melanoma. Across the whole study: Maintenance nivolumab came after either treatment sequence.

The treatment was: randomized to nivolumab then ipilimumab (arm A) or the reverse (arm B). Clones were sequenced by immunoSEQ multiplex PCR, and TCRdb holds only the in-frame ones, with some missing. The table lists roughly 11,000 clones, around 83% of them singletons. The V gene lost 2 bases and the J gene lost 2 bases, with 16 bases spanning the gap. Germline V gene sequence: CDR1 SGHNT, CDR2 YENEEA. This CDR3 is built from 16 residues. This receptor was identified in a human donor with melanoma. The sequencing used CD8+ T cells sorted from blood (inferred from file names), collected from a patient given nivolumab and ipilimumab in sequence. This rearrangement joins TRBV11-3 to TRBJ2-7, with D perhaps matching TRBD1 (6 bases). CDR3 nucleotides: TGTGCCAGCAGCTTATTATATAGGGGGTCCACCTACGAGCAGTACTTC. As protein: CASSLLYRGSTYEQYF.